This T cell receptor beta chain derives from a study of circulating and synovial CD4+ cells in juvenile arthritis. Note on this clone: What it recognizes is unknown.

Findings of the study overall: These blood cells shared more CDR3 sequences with synovium than bulk blood. Measured synovium overlap likely understates the true shared repertoire. CPL and bulk CD4 samples differed at least tenfold in T cell genomes. Diversity here was lower than in bulk blood CD4 cells.

Between the trimmed V and J ends, which lost 2 bases and 4 bases, there was a span of 18 bases. This CDR3 spans 16 amino acids. CDR1 WNHNN and CDR2 SYGVQD come from the germline V gene (reference sequence). Produced via immunoSEQ multiplex PCR; TCRdb's table is partial and in-frame only. The sample holds 15,000 or so clones, 91% seen once. This clonotype was obtained from a human donor with juvenile idiopathic arthritis. The chain links TRBV10-1 to TRBJ2-7; tentative D call: TRBD1 (6 bases). Material for sequencing was CD4+ T cells from blood. CDR3 nucleotide sequence: TGCGCCAGCAGTGAGACGCATCGCAGGGGTTCTTACGAGCAGTACTTC. Translating gives CASSETHRRGSYEQYF.